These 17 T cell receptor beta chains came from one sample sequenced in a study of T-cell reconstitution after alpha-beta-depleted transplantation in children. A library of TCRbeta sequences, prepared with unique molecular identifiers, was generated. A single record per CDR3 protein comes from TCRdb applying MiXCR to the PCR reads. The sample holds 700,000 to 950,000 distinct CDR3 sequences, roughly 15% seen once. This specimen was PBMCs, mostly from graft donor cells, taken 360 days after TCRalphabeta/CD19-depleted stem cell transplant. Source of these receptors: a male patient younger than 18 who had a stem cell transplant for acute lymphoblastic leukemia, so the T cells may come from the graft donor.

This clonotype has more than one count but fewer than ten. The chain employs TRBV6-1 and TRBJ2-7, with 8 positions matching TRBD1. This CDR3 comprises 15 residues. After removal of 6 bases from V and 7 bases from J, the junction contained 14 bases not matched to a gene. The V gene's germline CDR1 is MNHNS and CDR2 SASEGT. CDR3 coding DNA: TGTGCCAGCAGGCCAGGACAGGGTACGGTAGGGGAGCAGTACTTC. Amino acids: CASRPGQGTVGEQYF.

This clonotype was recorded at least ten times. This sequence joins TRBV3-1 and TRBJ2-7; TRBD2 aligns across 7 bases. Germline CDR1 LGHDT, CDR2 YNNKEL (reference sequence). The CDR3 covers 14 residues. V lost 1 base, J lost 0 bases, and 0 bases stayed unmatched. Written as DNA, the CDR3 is TGTGCCAGCAGCCAAGCTAGCGGCTCCTACGAGCAGTACTTC. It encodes CASSQASGSYEQYF.

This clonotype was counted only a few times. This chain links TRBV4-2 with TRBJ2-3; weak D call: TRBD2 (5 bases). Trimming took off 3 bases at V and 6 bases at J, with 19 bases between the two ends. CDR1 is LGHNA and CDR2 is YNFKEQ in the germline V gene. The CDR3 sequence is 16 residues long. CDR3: CASSHPGIIGMDTQYF. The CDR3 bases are TGTGCCAGCAGCCATCCGGGGATCATAGGGATGGATACGCAGTATTTT.

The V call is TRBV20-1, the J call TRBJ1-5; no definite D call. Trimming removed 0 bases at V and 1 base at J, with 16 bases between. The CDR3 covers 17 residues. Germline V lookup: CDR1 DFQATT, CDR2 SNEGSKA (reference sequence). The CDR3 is CSARDRVRISSNQPQHF. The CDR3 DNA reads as TGCAGTGCTAGAGATCGGGTTCGCATATCCAGCAATCAGCCCCAGCATTTT.

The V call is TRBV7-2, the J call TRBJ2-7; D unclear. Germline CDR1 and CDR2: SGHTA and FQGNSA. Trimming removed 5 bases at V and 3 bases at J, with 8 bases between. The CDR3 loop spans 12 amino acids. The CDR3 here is CASSPPHYEQYF. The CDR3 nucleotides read TGTGCCAGCAGCCCACCGCACTACGAGCAGTACTTC.

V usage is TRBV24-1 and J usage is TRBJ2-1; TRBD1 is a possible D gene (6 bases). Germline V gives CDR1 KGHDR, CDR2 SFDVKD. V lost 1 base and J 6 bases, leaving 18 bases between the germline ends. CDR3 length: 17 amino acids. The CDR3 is CATSDFHQTGDFNEQFF. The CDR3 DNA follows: TGTGCCACCAGTGATTTCCATCAGACAGGAGACTTCAATGAGCAGTTCTTC.

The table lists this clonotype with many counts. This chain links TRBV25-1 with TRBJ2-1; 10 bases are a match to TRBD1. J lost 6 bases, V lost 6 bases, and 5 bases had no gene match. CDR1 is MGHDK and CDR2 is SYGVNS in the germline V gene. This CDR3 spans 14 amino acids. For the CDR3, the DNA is TGTGCCAGCAGCTTCCGGGACAGGGGCAATGAGCAGTTCTTC. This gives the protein CASSFRDRGNEQFF.

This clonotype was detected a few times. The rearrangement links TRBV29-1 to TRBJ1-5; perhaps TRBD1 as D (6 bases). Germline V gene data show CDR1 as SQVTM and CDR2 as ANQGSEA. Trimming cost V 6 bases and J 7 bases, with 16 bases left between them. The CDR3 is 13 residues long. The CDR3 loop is CSVAEQGDQPQHF. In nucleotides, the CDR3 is TGCAGCGTGGCGGAACAGGGAGACCAGCCCCAGCATTTT.

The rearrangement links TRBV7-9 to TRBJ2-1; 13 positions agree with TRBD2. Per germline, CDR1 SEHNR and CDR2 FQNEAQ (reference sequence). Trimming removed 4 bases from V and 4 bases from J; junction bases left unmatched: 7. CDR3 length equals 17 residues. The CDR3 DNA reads TGTGCCAGCAGCTCGCGGACTAGCGGGAGCCAATACAATGAGCAGTTCTTC. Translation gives CASSSRTSGSQYNEQFF.

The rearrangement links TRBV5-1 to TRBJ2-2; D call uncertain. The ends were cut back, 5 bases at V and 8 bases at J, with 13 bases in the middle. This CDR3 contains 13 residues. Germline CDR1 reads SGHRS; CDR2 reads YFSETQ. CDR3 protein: CASRPNPLGELFF. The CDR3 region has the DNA TGCGCCAGCAGGCCCAATCCTTTGGGGGAGCTGTTTTTT.

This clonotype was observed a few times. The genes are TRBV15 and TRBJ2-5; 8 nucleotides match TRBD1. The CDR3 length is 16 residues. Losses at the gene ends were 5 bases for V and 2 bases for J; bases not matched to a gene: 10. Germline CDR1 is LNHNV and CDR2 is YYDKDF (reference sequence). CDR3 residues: CATSPGDRRTQETQYF. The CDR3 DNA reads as TGTGCCACCAGCCCTGGGGACAGGCGGACGCAAGAGACCCAGTACTTC.

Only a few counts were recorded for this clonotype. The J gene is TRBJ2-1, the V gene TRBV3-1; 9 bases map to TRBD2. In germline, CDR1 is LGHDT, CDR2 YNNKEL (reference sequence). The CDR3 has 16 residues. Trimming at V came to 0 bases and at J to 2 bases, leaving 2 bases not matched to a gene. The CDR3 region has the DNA TGTGCCAGCAGCCAAGATCGCGGGAGGGCCTACAATGAGCAGTTCTTC. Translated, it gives CASSQDRGRAYNEQFF.

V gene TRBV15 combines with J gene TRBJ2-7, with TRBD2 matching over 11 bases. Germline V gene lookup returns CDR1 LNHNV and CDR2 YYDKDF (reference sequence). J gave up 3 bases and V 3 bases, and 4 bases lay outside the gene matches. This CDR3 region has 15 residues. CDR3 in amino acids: CATSSLAGGNYEQYF. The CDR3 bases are TGTGCCACCAGCAGCCTAGCGGGAGGAAACTACGAGCAGTACTTC.

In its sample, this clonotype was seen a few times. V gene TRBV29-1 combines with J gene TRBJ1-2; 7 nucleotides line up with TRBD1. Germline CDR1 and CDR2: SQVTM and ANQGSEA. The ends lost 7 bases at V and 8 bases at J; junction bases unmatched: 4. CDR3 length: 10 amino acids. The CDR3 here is CSAGTDGYTF. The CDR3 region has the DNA TGCAGCGCCGGGACAGACGGCTACACCTTC.

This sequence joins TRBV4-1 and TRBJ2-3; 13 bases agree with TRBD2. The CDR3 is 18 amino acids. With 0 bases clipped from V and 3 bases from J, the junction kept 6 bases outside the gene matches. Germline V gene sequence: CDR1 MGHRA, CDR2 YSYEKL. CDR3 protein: CASSQEGTSGGGTDTQYF. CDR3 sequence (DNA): TGCGCCAGCAGCCAAGAAGGCACTAGCGGGGGGGGGACAGATACGCAGTATTTT.

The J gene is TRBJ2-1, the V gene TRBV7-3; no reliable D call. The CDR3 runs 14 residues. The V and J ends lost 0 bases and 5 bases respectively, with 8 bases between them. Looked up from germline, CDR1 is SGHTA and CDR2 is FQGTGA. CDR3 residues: CASSLTPGNNEQFF. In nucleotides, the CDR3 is TGTGCCAGCAGCTTAACTCCAGGCAACAATGAGCAGTTCTTC.

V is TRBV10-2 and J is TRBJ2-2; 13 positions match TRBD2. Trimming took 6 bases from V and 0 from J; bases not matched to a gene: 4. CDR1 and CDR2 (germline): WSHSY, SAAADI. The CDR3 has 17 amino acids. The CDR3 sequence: CASRLGTSGTNTGELFF. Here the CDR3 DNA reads TGCGCCAGCAGGCTAGGGACTAGCGGGACGAACACCGGGGAGCTGTTTTTT.